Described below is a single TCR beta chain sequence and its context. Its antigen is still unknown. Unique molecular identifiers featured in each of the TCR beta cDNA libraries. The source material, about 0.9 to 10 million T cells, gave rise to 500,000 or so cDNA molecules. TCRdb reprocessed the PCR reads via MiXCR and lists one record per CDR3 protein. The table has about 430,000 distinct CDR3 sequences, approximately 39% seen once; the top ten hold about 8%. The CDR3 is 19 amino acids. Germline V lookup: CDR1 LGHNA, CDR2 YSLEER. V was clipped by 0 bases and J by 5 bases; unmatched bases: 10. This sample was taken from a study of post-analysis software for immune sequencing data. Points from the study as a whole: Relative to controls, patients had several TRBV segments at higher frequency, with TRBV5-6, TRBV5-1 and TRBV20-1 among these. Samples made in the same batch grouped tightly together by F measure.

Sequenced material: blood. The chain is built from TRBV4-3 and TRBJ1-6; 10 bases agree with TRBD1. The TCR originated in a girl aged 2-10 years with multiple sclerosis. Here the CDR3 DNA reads TGCGCCAGCAGCCAAGAGGACGGGACGGGGACAGGGGATAATTCACCCCTCCACTTT. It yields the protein CASSQEDGTGTGDNSPLHF.